The entry that follows covers one T cell receptor (beta chain) sequence. The RNA input was roughly 0.45 to 1 ug, and it was reverse transcribed with random hexamers. Using its own MiXCR run on the immunoSEQ multiplex PCR reads, TCRdb lists one record per CDR3 protein. The sample records approximately 200,000 distinct CDR3 sequences, about 95% being singletons. CDR1 and CDR2 from the germline V gene are GTSNPN and SVGIG (reference sequence). The CDR3 is made up of 13 amino acids. V trimming: 0 bases; J trimming: 3 bases; junction bases outside the gene matches: 1. This record comes from a study of CD8 T cells in Susac syndrome. CD8+ and CD4+ T cells circulating in blood were sequenced for TCR beta.

The clonotype originates from a human donor with multiple sclerosis. The sequenced material came from CD4+ T cells from PBMCs. V usage is TRBV30 and J usage is TRBJ1-2; 7 bases match TRBD1. Here the CDR3 reads CAWSVGTDYGYTF. The CDR3 DNA reads as TGTGCCTGGAGTGTTGGGACAGACTATGGCTACACCTTC.